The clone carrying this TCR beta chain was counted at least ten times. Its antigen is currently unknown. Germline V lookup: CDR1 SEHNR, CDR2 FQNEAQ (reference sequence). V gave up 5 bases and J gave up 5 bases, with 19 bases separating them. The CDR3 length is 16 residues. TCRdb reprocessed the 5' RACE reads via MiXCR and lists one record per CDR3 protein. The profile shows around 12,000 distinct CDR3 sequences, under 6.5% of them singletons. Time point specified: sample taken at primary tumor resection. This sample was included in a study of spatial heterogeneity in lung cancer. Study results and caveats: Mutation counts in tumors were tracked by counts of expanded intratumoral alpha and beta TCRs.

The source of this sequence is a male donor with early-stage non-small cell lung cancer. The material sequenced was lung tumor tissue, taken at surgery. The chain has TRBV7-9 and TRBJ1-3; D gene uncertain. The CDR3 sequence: CASSDVNGRRRNTIYF. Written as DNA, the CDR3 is TGTGCCAGCAGCGATGTAAACGGGAGAAGGAGAAACACCATATATTTT.